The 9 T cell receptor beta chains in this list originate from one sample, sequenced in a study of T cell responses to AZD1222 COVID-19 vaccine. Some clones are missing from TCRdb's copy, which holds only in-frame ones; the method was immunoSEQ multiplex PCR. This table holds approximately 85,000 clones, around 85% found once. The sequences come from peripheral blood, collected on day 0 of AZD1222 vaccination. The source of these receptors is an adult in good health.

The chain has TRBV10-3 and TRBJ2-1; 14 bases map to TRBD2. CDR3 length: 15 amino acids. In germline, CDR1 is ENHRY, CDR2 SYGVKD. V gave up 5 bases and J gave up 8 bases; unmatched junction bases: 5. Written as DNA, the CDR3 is TGTGCCATCAGTCGGACTAGCGGGGGGTCGGATGAGCAGTTCTTC. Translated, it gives CAISRTSGGSDEQFF.

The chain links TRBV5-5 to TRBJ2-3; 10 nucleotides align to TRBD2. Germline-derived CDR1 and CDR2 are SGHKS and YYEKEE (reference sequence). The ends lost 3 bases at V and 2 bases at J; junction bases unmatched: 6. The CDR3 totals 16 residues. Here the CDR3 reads CASSSEAGGFTDTQYF. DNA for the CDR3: TGTGCCAGCAGCTCGGAAGCGGGAGGGTTCACAGATACGCAGTATTTT. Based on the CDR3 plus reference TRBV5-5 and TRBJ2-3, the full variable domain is DAGVTQSPTHLIKTRGQQVTLRCSPISGHKSVSWYQQVLGQGPQFIFQYYEKEERGRGNFPDRFSARQFPNYSSELNVNALLLGDSALYLCASSSEAGGFTDTQYFGPGTRLTVL.

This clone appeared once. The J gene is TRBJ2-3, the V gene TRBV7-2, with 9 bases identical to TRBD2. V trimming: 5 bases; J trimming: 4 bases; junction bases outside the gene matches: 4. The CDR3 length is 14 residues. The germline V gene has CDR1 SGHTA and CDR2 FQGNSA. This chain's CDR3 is CASSASGVADTQYF. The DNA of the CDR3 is TGTGCCAGCAGCGCTAGCGGGGTCGCAGATACGCAGTATTTT.

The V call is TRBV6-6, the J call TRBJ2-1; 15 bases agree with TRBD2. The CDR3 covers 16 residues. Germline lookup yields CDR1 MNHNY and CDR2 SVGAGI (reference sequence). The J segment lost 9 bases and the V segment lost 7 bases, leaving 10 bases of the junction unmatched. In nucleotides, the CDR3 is TGTGCCAGCAAGTACGAACCGGGACTAGCGGGAGGTGAGCAGTTCTTC. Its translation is CASKYEPGLAGGEQFF.

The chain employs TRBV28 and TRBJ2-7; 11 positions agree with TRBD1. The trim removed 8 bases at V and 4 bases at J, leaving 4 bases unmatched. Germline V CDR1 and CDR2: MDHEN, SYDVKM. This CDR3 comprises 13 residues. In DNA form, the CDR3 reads TGTGCCAGCTGGACAGGGGGCAAGTACGAGCAGTACTTC. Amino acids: CASWTGGKYEQYF.

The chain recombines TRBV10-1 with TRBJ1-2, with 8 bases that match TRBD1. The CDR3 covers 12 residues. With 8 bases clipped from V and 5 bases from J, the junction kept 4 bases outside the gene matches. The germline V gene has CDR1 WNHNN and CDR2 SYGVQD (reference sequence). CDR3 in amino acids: CASRQGNYGYTF. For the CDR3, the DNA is TGCGCCAGCCGACAGGGGAATTATGGCTACACCTTC.

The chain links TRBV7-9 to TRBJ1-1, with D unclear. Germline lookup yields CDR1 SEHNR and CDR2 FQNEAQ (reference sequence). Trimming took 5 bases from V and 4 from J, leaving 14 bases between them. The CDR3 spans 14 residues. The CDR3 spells CASSQNLRFTEAFF. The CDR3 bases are TGTGCCAGCAGCCAAAATTTGAGATTCACTGAAGCTTTCTTT.

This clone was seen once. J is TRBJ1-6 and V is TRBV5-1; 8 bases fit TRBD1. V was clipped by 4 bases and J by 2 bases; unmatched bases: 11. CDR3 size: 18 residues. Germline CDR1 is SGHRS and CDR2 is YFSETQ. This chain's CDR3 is CASSPGQGRGPYNSPLHF. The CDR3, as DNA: TGCGCCAGCAGCCCCGGACAGGGTAGGGGCCCCTATAATTCACCCCTCCACTTT.

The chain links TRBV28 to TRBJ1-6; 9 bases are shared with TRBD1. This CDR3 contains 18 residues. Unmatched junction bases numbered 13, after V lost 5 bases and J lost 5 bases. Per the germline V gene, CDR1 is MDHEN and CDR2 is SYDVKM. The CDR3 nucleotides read TGTGCCAGCAGTACCACAGACAGGGGGATATGGCATAATTCACCCCTCCACTTT. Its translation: CASSTTDRGIWHNSPLHF. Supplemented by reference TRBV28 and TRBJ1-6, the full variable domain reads DVKVTQSSRYLVKRTGEKVFLECVQDMDHENMFWYRQDPGLGLRLIYFSYDVKMKEKGDIPEGYSVSREKKERFSLILESASTNQTSMYLCASSTTDRGIWHNSPLHFGNGTRLTVT.